This T cell receptor beta chain was sequenced during a study of metastatic and nonmetastatic thyroid tumors. At the level of the study: Blood and tumor or nodule tissue repertoires from malignant and benign thyroid patients were compared. Study-level results: Benign nodules were reported to have significantly lower TCR beta diversity than malignant thyroid tumors, in blood and tumor.

From the PCR reads, TCRdb re-called clones with MiXCR. The repertoire holds over 15,000 clones, with about 30% as singletons. This clone has just a few counts. Its antigen is currently unknown. All patients were untreated before thyroid surgery. Germline V lookup: CDR1 MDHEN, CDR2 SYDVKM. The CDR3 sequence is 12 residues long. Trimming took off 4 bases at V and 8 bases at J, with 11 bases between the two ends. The sequencing sample was made of tumor tissue. The sequence was obtained from a female donor with papillary thyroid cancer or a benign thyroid nodule (not recorded which). Some clones in this sample may be carry-over from other donors' samples. The V and J genes are TRBV28 and TRBJ1-2; D unresolved. The CDR3 DNA reads TGTGCCAGCAGTTCCAGGACCTACGGCTACACCTTC. This gives the protein CASSSRTYGYTF.